This T cell receptor beta chain was identified in a study of OX40 agonist ivuxolimab in advanced cancers. Study-wide context: Partial responses were seen in three patients, one with hepatocellular carcinoma and two with cutaneous melanoma.

This CDR3 spans 15 amino acids. CDR1 and CDR2 from the germline V gene are LGHNA and YSLEER. Trimming pared 0 bases from V and 0 bases from J, leaving 6 bases between. Profiled with immunoSEQ multiplex PCR; TCRdb holds only in-frame clones, not every one. In the table there are about 41,000 clones, 70% to 85% of which are singletons. A word on this clone: Its antigen remains unidentified.

Study-wide findings and caveats: Partly responding patients at 0.1-3.0 mg/kg showed some of the smallest clonal expansion.

This chain links TRBV4-3 with TRBJ1-3; D not resolved. This sequence originates from an adult with an advanced solid tumor such as melanoma, head and neck, liver or kidney cancer. This sample comprised CD4+ or CD8+ T cells sorted from blood, obtained in a trial of the OX40 agonist ivuxolimab. CDR3 bases: TGCGCCAGCAGCCAAGATTCAAGCTCTGGAAACACCATATATTTT. Protein sequence: CASSQDSSSGNTIYF.